The 27 T cell receptor beta chains reported below all come from one sample, sequenced in a study of T cell repertoires in cytomegalovirus infection. TCRdb reprocessed the reads with MiXCR, giving one entry per CDR3 protein. The sample consists of approximately 470,000 distinct CDR3 sequences, roughly 46% of them appearing once. No antigen has been assigned to these receptors. This specimen consisted of cultured PBMCs, obtained from culture after CMV antigen stimulation. The origin of the receptors is a human donor in good health (CMV status not recorded). Some clones in this sample may be carry-over from other donors' samples.

Here the CDR3 DNA reads TGTGCCAGCATTGGAGGGGCAGATACGCAGTATTTT. Its translation: CASIGGADTQYF. This sequence joins TRBV6-1 and TRBJ2-3, with D perhaps matching TRBD2 (6 bases). Germline V gene lookup returns CDR1 MNHNS and CDR2 SASEGT. The CDR3 is 12 amino acids. The V end was cut by 7 bases, the J end by 4 bases, with 9 bases between.

The chain has TRBV28 and TRBJ2-3, with D uncertain. Deletions cut 3 bases from V and 4 bases from J, with 17 bases between. The CDR3 length is 16 residues. CDR1 is MDHEN, CDR2 SYDVKM, per germline. The CDR3 sequence is CASSLTPNSGADTQYF. The CDR3 DNA is TGTGCCAGCAGTTTGACCCCTAATAGTGGCGCAGATACGCAGTATTTT.

The chain has TRBV7-6 and TRBJ2-3; TRBD2 matches 14 bases. V lost 3 bases and J lost 0; bases outside the gene matches: 8. CDR3 length: 19 residues. Germline-derived CDR1 and CDR2 are SGHVS and FNYEAQ. The CDR3 is CASSFTGTSGGTSTDTQYF. The CDR3 DNA sequence: TGTGCCAGCAGCTTCACCGGGACTAGCGGGGGCACTAGCACAGATACGCAGTATTTT.

This clonotype came up many times. V and J are TRBV6-1 and TRBJ2-5; 11 nucleotides align to TRBD2. CDR3 size: 18 residues. Germline lookup yields CDR1 MNHNS and CDR2 SASEGT. The V gene end was trimmed by 3 bases and the J gene end by 4 bases; junction bases not matched to a gene: 13. CDR3 DNA: TGTGCCAGCAGTGAGAGAGGACTAGCGGGCCTACGGGGAGAGACCCAGTACTTC. This encodes CASSERGLAGLRGETQYF.

The rearrangement uses TRBV19 and TRBJ1-2; 9 positions match TRBD1. CDR3 length: 17 amino acids. In germline, CDR1 is LNHDA, CDR2 SQIVND (reference sequence). V trimming: 2 bases; J trimming: 6 bases; junction bases outside the gene matches: 13. CDR3 region: CASSIMTGGPANDGYTF. CDR3 sequence (DNA): TGTGCCAGTAGTATAATGACAGGGGGACCCGCCAACGATGGCTACACCTTC.

This sequence joins TRBV7-6 and TRBJ2-6; D remains ambiguous. The CDR3 sequence is 17 residues long. V lost 1 base, J lost 2 bases, and 12 bases lay in between. Germline CDR1 is SGHVS and CDR2 is FNYEAQ. The CDR3 DNA reads TGTGCCAGCAGCTTAGTTCTGAGTGAAACTGGGGCCAACGTCCTGACTTTC. Translated: CASSLVLSETGANVLTF.

The chain links TRBV10-3 to TRBJ2-1; 7 positions match TRBD1. V dropped 3 bases and J dropped 5; count of bases not matched to a gene: 7. Per the germline V gene, CDR1 is ENHRY and CDR2 is SYGVKD. The CDR3 spans 15 residues. The CDR3 DNA reads as TGTGCCATCAGTGAAGTCACAGGGGACCACAATGAGCAGTTCTTC. This encodes CAISEVTGDHNEQFF.

This clonotype was picked up a small number of times. The rearrangement uses TRBV27 and TRBJ1-1, with TRBD1 identical over 8 bases. This CDR3 has 14 residues. Germline V gene data show CDR1 as MNHEY and CDR2 as SMNVEV (reference sequence). With V trimmed by 4 bases and J by 10 bases, 11 bases remained unmatched. The DNA for the CDR3 is TGTGCCAGCAGTTCGGGTAGGCAGGGGGCAGGAGCTTTCTTT. It is translated as CASSSGRQGAGAFF.

The V gene is TRBV20-1, the J gene TRBJ2-5, with D unclear. The ends were cut back, 6 bases at V and 2 bases at J, with 25 bases in the middle. Germline V gene data show CDR1 as DFQATT and CDR2 as SNEGSKA (reference sequence). The CDR3 covers 17 residues. Here the CDR3 reads CSAQTYSRTTQQETQYF. As DNA, the CDR3 is TGCAGTGCACAAACCTACTCAAGAACGACGCAACAAGAGACCCAGTACTTC.

The V gene is TRBV29-1, the J gene TRBJ1-2; TRBD1 agrees at 10 bases. Germline values: CDR1 SQVTM, CDR2 ANQGSEA. The J segment lost 3 bases and the V segment lost 4 bases, leaving 8 bases of the junction unmatched. This CDR3 region has 15 residues. The chain's CDR3 is CSVVATGGFDYGYTF. The CDR3, as DNA: TGCAGCGTTGTCGCGACAGGGGGCTTCGACTATGGCTACACCTTC.

V gene TRBV5-6 combines with J gene TRBJ1-1, with unresolved D. Per germline, CDR1 SGHDT and CDR2 YYEEEE. V lost 4 bases to trimming and J lost 4 bases, with 17 bases between them. The CDR3 covers 15 residues. The CDR3 sequence is CASSPRDLWSTEAFF. Written as DNA, the CDR3 is TGTGCCAGCAGCCCACGTGACCTATGGAGCACTGAAGCTTTCTTT.

This sequence joins TRBV12-3 or TRBV12-4 and TRBJ2-1, with a possible D match to TRBD2 (5 bases). The V end was cut by 8 bases, the J end by 6 bases, with 20 bases between. The CDR3 length is 15 residues. The CDR3 DNA sequence: TGTGCCAGCCAGTATCGCTCTAGTCGGGGCAATGAGCAGTTCTTC. It translates to CASQYRSSRGNEQFF.

This clonotype was seen at least ten times. This chain joins TRBV6-5 and TRBJ2-2; 9 nucleotides agree with TRBD1. Germline trimming cut 2 bases from V and 5 bases from J; bases unmatched to any gene: 18. CDR3 length: 20 amino acids. Germline V gene sequence: CDR1 MNHEY, CDR2 SVGAGI. CDR3 loop: CASSYGGSTPGQGYTGELFF. Here the CDR3 DNA reads TGTGCCAGCAGTTACGGTGGTAGTACCCCGGGACAGGGTTATACCGGGGAGCTGTTTTTT.

The genes are TRBV20-1 and TRBJ1-4; D remains ambiguous. V was pared by 2 bases and J by 4 bases, with 11 bases between. The V gene's germline CDR1 is DFQATT and CDR2 SNEGSKA (reference sequence). The length of the CDR3 is 14 residues. The DNA for the CDR3 is TGCAGTGCTAGACGGGCAGACGTTAATGAAAAACTGTTTTTT. This gives the protein CSARRADVNEKLFF.

In this sample, this clonotype turned up a few times. J is TRBJ2-7 and V is TRBV7-2, with 7 bases aligning to TRBD2. V lost 2 bases and J lost 5; bases outside the gene matches: 6. The CDR3 runs 14 residues. From germline, CDR1 is SGHTA and CDR2 FQGNSA. CDR3 protein: CASSLKVSGHEQYF. The CDR3 DNA is TGTGCCAGCAGCTTAAAGGTTAGCGGGCACGAGCAGTACTTC.

CDR3 residues: CATTQTQGNTGELFF. The CDR3 coding sequence is TGTGCCACCACTCAGACTCAGGGGAACACCGGGGAGCTGTTTTTT. The chain recombines TRBV15 with TRBJ2-2, with D maybe TRBD1 (5 bases). The CDR3 runs to 15 residues. CDR1 is LNHNV, CDR2 YYDKDF, per germline (reference sequence). Trimming stripped 7 bases from V and 1 base from J, with 13 bases between.

This clonotype has only a few counts. The chain recombines TRBV29-1 with TRBJ2-7; perhaps TRBD2 as D (6 bases). The CDR3 consists of 10 residues. V dropped 6 bases and J dropped 5 bases, with 8 bases sitting between them. CDR1 SQVTM and CDR2 ANQGSEA come from the germline V gene. The CDR3 loop is CSVLANEQYF. CDR3 nucleotides: TGCAGCGTCCTAGCGAACGAGCAGTACTTC.

This clonotype showed up just a few times. The chain uses TRBV5-4 and TRBJ1-6, with D unresolved. V lost 0 bases and J lost 7, with 8 bases in between. Germline CDR1 reads SGHNT; CDR2 reads YYREEE (reference sequence). This CDR3 has 14 amino acids. CDR3 nucleotide sequence: TGTGCCAGCAGCTTGGGTCCGGAGAATTCACCCCTCCACTTT. The encoded protein is CASSLGPENSPLHF.

The CDR3 sequence: CASSPTPGQGGEKLFF. The CDR3 region has the DNA TGCGCCAGCAGCCCAACGCCGGGACAGGGAGGAGAAAAACTGTTTTTT. J is TRBJ1-4 and V is TRBV4-1; 9 nucleotides align to TRBD1. The CDR3 length is 16 residues. The V gene end was trimmed by 4 bases and the J gene end by 8 bases; junction bases not matched to a gene: 11. Germline values: CDR1 MGHRA, CDR2 YSYEKL.

This clonotype was observed a handful of times. The rearrangement uses TRBV7-9 and TRBJ2-7; D gene uncertain. V shed 4 bases and J shed 4 bases, with 11 bases lying between them. CDR3 length: 13 amino acids. The germline V gene has CDR1 SEHNR and CDR2 FQNEAQ (reference sequence). The CDR3 spells CASSSILEYEQYF. DNA for the CDR3: TGTGCCAGCAGCTCAATCCTAGAGTACGAGCAGTACTTC.

This clonotype was counted a few times. The chain links TRBV7-2 to TRBJ2-5, with a tentative D call TRBD2 (7 bases). V was clipped by 4 bases and J by 4 bases, with 16 bases between them. The CDR3 totals 15 residues. The germline CDR1 and CDR2 sequences are SGHTA and FQGNSA. The CDR3 DNA sequence: TGTGCCAGCAGCTCAAGTTGGGGGGGCTTAGAGACCCAGTACTTC. This encodes CASSSSWGGLETQYF. The whole variable domain, remainder taken from reference TRBV7-2 and TRBJ2-5, is GAGVSQSPSNKVTEKGKDVELRCDPISGHTALYWYRQSLGQGLEFLIYFQGNSAPDKSGLPSDRFSAERTGGSVSTLTIQRTQQEDSAVYLCASSSSWGGLETQYFGPGTRLLVL.

The chain couples TRBV7-9 to TRBJ2-1; 8 nucleotides agree with TRBD2. After removal of 11 bases from V and 2 bases from J, the junction contained 8 bases not matched to a gene. This CDR3 is 14 amino acids long. Looked up from germline, CDR1 is SEHNR and CDR2 is FQNEAQ (reference sequence). CDR3 region: CAVRGGLTYNEQFF. In DNA, the CDR3 is TGTGCCGTTCGGGGGGGACTAACCTACAATGAGCAGTTCTTC.

This rearrangement joins TRBV7-2 to TRBJ2-7; TRBD1 agrees at 7 bases. Germline values: CDR1 SGHTA, CDR2 FQGNSA. V trimming: 5 bases; J trimming: 10 bases; junction bases outside the gene matches: 11. The CDR3 contains 13 residues. This CDR3 reads CASSPRTGLRQYF. As DNA, the CDR3 is TGTGCCAGCAGCCCCCGGACAGGCCTCCGACAGTACTTC.

In this sample, this clonotype turned up a few times. The gene calls are TRBV7-4 and TRBJ2-3; TRBD1 aligns across 10 bases. V lost 5 bases to trimming and J lost 3 bases; unmatched junction nucleotides: 11. This CDR3 has 17 amino acids. Germline V gene data show CDR1 as SGHVT and CDR2 as SQSDAQ. CDR3 region: CASSNPRQGAQTDTQYF. In DNA form, the CDR3 reads TGTGCCAGCAGCAATCCCCGACAGGGGGCGCAGACAGATACGCAGTATTTT.

This clonotype was detected a few times. This sequence joins TRBV12-3 or TRBV12-4 and TRBJ1-4; D may be TRBD1 (6 bases). The V end lost 2 bases, the J end lost 5 bases, and 9 bases lay between the germline ends. CDR3 size: 14 residues. The CDR3 is CASSLRQGNEKLFF. The CDR3 DNA reads TGTGCCAGCAGTTTACGGCAGGGGAATGAAAAACTGTTTTTT.

The chain uses TRBV20-1 and TRBJ2-4; 8 nucleotides match TRBD1. V shed 1 base and J 6 bases; nucleotides not matched to a gene: 2. The CDR3 extends over 13 amino acids. The germline CDR1 and CDR2 sequences are DFQATT and SNEGSKA (reference sequence). The CDR3 loop is CSARGTGINIQYF. The CDR3 DNA sequence: TGCAGTGCTAGAGGGACAGGGATAAACATTCAGTACTTC.

This clonotype was counted only a few times. The chain uses TRBV7-2 and TRBJ2-5, with unresolved D. Trimming took off 11 bases at V and 2 bases at J, with 24 bases between the two ends. The CDR3 sequence is 16 residues long. In germline, CDR1 is SGHTA, CDR2 FQGNSA. CDR3 loop: CARKPHSRPIQETQYF. DNA for the CDR3: TGTGCCCGCAAGCCCCACTCTCGACCTATACAAGAGACCCAGTACTTC.